The sequence of this TCR beta chain was determined in a study of shared clonotypes between healthy human individuals. Study in general: A few men and a couple of women, aged 18 to 49, were donors. Study observations and caveats: Among a few donors, roughly 5% of naive CD4 clonotypes were found in common. Generation probabilities of non-shared clonotypes were lower (relative to those shared by all four donors). Clonotype sharing among donors likely depends on sequencing depth.

Naive CD8 cells lacked CD45RO, underwent positive selection for CCR7 and left out terminally differentiated effector memory CD45RA+ cells. Method: immunoSEQ multiplex PCR; TCRdb's copy keeps in-frame clones and lacks some. The data show some 2 million clones, with approximately 94% seen just once and 0.9% to 1.3% held by the top ten. A word on this clone: Its cognate antigen is unknown.

Germline V gene data show CDR1 as LNHDA and CDR2 as SQIVND (reference sequence). The CDR3 sequence is 14 residues long. V lost 4 bases and J 4 bases, leaving 11 bases between the germline ends. The chain uses TRBV19 and TRBJ1-5; D is possibly TRBD1 (6 bases). The source is a man younger than 35 in good health. Sequenced material: naive CD8+ T cells sorted from blood. The CDR3 loop is CASSNRDTNQPQHF. CDR3 DNA sequence: TGTGCCAGTAGTAACCGGGACACGAATCAGCCCCAGCATTTT.